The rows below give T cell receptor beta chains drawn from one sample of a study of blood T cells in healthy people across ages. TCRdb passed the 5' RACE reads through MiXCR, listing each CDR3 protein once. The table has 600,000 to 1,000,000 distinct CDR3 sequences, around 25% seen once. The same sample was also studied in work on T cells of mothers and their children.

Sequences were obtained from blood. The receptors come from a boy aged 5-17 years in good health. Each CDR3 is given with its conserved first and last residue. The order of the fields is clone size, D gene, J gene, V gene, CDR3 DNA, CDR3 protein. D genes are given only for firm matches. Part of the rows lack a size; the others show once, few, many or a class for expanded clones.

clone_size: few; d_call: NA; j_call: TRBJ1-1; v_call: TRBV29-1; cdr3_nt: TGCAGCGTTTCAGGGACTGAAGCTTTCTTT; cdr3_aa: CSVSGTEAFF
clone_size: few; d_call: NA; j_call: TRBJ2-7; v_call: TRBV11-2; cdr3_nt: TGTGCCAGCAGCCGATTGGGTCAGGAGATGGCCTACGAGCAGTACTTC; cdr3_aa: CASSRLGQEMAYEQYF
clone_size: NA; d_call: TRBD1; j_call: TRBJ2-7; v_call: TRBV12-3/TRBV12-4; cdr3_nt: TGTGCCAGCAGACTCGACCAGGGGGCCCCCTCCTACGAGCAGTACTTC; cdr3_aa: CASRLDQGAPSYEQYF
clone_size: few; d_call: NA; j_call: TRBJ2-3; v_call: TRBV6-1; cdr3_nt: TGTGCCAGCATCCGTTATGGGATCCAGGGTCCAGATACGCAGTATTTT; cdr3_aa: CASIRYGIQGPDTQYF
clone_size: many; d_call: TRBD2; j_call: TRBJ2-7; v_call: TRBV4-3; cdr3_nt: TGCGCCAGCAGCCAAGAAGCGGGAGGGACCTACGAGCAGTACTTC; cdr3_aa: CASSQEAGGTYEQYF
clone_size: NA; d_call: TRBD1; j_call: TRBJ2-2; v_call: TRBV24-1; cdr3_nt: TGTGCCACCAGTGATCCGACAGGGGCCACCGGGGAGCTGTTTTTT; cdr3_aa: CATSDPTGATGELFF
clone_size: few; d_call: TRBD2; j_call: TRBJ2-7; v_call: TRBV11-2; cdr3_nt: TGTGCCAGCTCAGTCATAGCGGGGGCCCTGATTCAGGAGCAGTACTTC; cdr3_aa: CASSVIAGALIQEQYF
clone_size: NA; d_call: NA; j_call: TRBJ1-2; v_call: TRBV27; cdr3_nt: TGTGCCAGCAGTTTATCTCAGGCAGGAAGGAGCTATGGCTACACCTTC; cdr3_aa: CASSLSQAGRSYGYTF
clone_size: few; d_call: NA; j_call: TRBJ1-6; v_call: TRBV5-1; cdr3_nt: TGCGCCAGCAGCTTATGGATTTCTAATTCACCCCTCCACTTT; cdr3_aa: CASSLWISNSPLHF
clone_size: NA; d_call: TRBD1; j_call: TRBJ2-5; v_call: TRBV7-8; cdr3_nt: TGTGCCAGCAGCCCGGGACAGGGCGTGTATAGGGAGCAGTACTTC; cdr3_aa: CASSPGQGVYREQYF
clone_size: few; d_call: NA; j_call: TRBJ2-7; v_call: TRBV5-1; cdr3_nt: TGCGCCAGCAGCTTGGTCCCGCGACTAGATCAGGACGAGCAGTACTTC; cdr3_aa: CASSLVPRLDQDEQYF